This TCR beta chain stems from a study of regulatory T cells in long-lasting Graves disease. At least ten counts were recorded for this clonotype. Through Arm-PCR of CDR3 regions and iRepertoire HTBI primers, TCR beta libraries were built. Via MiXCR, TCRdb re-called the multiplex PCR reads, giving one row per CDR3 protein. This table holds about 540,000 distinct CDR3 sequences, roughly 14% found once. Noted time point: newly diagnosed GD, antithyroid drugs for less than 3 months. TCR sequences were obtained from RNA taken from PBMCs. The sample was also linked to a second study, of T cells in Graves' hyperthyroidism and ophthalmopathy.

Sample: peripheral blood mononuclear cells (PBMCs), taken at new diagnosis, from a patient treated with antithyroid drugs. The source of this sequence is a man in his thirties or forties with Graves disease.

The CDR3 spells CASSRRPPSTDTQYF. As DNA, the CDR3 is TGTGCCAGCAGTCGCCGGCCTCCTAGCACAGATACGCAGTATTTT. This rearrangement joins TRBV12-3 or TRBV12-4 to TRBJ2-3; D gene uncertain. The CDR3 is 15 residues long. Deletions cut 5 bases from V and 0 bases from J, with 12 bases between.